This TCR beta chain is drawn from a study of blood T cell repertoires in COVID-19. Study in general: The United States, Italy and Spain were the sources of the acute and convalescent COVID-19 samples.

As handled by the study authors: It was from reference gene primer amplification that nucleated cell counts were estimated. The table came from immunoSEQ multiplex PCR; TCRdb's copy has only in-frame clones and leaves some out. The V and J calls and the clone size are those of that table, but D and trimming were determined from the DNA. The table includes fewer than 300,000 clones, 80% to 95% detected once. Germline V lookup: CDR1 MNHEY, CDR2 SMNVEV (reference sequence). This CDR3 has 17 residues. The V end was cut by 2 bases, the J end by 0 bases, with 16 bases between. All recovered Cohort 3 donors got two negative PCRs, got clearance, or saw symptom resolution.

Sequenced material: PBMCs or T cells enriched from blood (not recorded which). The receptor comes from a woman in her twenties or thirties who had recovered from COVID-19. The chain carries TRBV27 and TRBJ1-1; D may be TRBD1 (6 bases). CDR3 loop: CASSLGRGGFLNTEAFF. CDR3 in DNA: TGTGCCAGCAGTTTAGGAAGGGGGGGCTTTTTGAACACTGAAGCTTTCTTT.